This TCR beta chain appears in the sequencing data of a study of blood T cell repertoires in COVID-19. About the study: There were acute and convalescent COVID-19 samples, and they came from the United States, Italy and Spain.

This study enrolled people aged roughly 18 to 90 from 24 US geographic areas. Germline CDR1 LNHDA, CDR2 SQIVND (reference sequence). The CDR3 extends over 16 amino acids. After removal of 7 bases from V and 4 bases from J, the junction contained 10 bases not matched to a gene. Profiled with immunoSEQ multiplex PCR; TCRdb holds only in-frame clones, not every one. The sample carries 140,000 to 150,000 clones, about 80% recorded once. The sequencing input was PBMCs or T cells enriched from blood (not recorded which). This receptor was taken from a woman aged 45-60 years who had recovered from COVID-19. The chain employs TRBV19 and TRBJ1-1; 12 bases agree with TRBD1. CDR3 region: CASMVGQGARVTEAFF. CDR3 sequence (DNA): TGTGCCAGTATGGTGGGACAGGGGGCGCGGGTCACTGAAGCTTTCTTT.